This T cell receptor (beta chain) stems from a study of Graves' ophthalmopathy and Graves' hyperthyroidism. As for the study in general: Stable hyperthyroidism meant no progression to ophthalmopathy within 18 months of follow-up. Study-level findings and limits: Among expanded thyroid clonotypes above 0.001 frequency, most also occurred in blood.

In its sample, this clonotype was seen many times. Its antigen is unidentified. The authors amplified TCR beta CDR3 regions from RNA transcripts. Following a first-round RT-PCR that used HTBI primers, a second-round multiplex PCR was carried out. MiXCR, applied by TCRdb to the multiplex PCR reads, yields one record per CDR3 protein. The sample gives 560,000 or so distinct CDR3 sequences, under 40% of which show up once; about 4.2% is in the top ten. V was pared by 3 bases and J by 6 bases, with 11 bases between. The CDR3 contains 13 residues. From germline, CDR1 is MGHDK and CDR2 SYGVNS. Among the hyperthyroidism patients, all were newly diagnosed, aged 18 to 65, with under 2 months' duration. Thyroid ultrasound, orbital computed tomography, TRAb, serum thyroxine and clinical symptoms formed the basis of diagnosis.

This TCR came from an adult man with Graves' hyperthyroidism. The chain combines TRBV25-1 with TRBJ1-2, with D unclear. Sequencing was carried out using peripheral blood or thyroid tissue (not recorded which). CDR3 sequence reads: CASSERPGDGYTF. CDR3 nucleotide sequence: TGTGCCAGCAGTGAGAGACCTGGAGATGGCTACACCTTC.